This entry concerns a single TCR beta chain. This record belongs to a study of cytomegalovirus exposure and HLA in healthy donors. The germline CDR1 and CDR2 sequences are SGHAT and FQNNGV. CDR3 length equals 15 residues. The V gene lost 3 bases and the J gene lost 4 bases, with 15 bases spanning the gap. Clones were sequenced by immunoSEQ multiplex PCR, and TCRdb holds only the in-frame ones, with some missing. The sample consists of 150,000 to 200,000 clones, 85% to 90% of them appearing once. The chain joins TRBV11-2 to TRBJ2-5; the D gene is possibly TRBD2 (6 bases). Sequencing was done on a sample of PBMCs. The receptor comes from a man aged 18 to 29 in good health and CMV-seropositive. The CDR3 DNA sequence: TGTGCCAGCAGCTTCTTTTTCGGGGGAGGAGAGACCCAGTACTTC. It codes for CASSFFFGGGETQYF.